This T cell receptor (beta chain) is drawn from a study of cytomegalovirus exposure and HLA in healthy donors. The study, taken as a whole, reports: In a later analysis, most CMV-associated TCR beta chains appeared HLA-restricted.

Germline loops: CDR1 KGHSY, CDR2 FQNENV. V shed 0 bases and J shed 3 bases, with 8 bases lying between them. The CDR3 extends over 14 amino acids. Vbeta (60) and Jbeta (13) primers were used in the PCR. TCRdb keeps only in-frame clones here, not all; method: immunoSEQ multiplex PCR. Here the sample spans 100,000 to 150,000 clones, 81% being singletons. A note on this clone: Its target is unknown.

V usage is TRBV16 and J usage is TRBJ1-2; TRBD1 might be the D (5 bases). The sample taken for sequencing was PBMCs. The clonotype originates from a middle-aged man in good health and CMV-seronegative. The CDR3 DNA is TGTGCCAGCAGCCAATCAGCGGGGGACTATGGCTACACCTTC. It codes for CASSQSAGDYGYTF.